The rows below give T cell receptor beta chains drawn from one sample of a study of blood T cell repertoires in COVID-19. Here immunoSEQ multiplex PCR was the method, and the copy in TCRdb shows in-frame clones only, minus some. The table shows 300,000 to 350,000 clones, with more than 70% occurring only once. The sample consisted of peripheral blood. The receptor source for this set is a man younger than 40 with active or convalescent COVID-19. Both conserved end residues are trimmed from each CDR3. Clone size is not always given. Where it is, it says once, few, many or a class for expanded clones.

v_call: TRBV4-2; clone_size: .; cdr3_length: 13; j_call: TRBJ2-2; cdr3_aa: ASRGLAGRTGELF
v_call: TRBV4-3; clone_size: .; cdr3_length: 11; j_call: TRBJ1-2; cdr3_aa: ASSQGLYYGYT
v_call: TRBV4-1; clone_size: .; cdr3_length: 16; j_call: TRBJ1-4; cdr3_aa: ASSQDPGQGETNEKLF
v_call: TRBV30; clone_size: .; cdr3_length: 10; j_call: TRBJ2-1; cdr3_aa: AWSDGLSEQF
v_call: TRBV5-6; clone_size: .; cdr3_length: 11; j_call: TRBJ1-1; cdr3_aa: ASSFRVNTEAF
v_call: TRBV11-3; clone_size: few; cdr3_length: 12; j_call: TRBJ1-1; cdr3_aa: ASSPTGLYFEAF
v_call: TRBV4-3; clone_size: .; cdr3_length: 14; j_call: TRBJ2-3; cdr3_aa: ASSQVRTSGTDTQY
v_call: TRBV4-2; clone_size: .; cdr3_length: 14; j_call: TRBJ1-3; cdr3_aa: ASSPQGEASGNTIY
v_call: TRBV28; clone_size: .; cdr3_length: 14; j_call: TRBJ2-4; cdr3_aa: ASIPISRQAKNIQY
v_call: TRBV29-1; clone_size: .; cdr3_length: 11; j_call: TRBJ1-2; cdr3_aa: SVEDPANYGYT
v_call: TRBV12-3/TRBV12-4; clone_size: .; cdr3_length: 9; j_call: TRBJ2-2; cdr3_aa: ASSARGAVF
v_call: TRBV5-1; clone_size: .; cdr3_length: 14; j_call: TRBJ2-3; cdr3_aa: ASSGDQGLRADTQY
v_call: TRBV9; clone_size: .; cdr3_length: 13; j_call: TRBJ2-1; cdr3_aa: ASSVSSGGDNEQF
v_call: TRBV6-2/TRBV6-3; clone_size: once; cdr3_length: 15; j_call: TRBJ2-4; cdr3_aa: ASSYWGLEEAKNIQY
v_call: TRBV7-3; clone_size: .; cdr3_length: 14; j_call: TRBJ2-1; cdr3_aa: ASSLNAGTGDNEQF
v_call: TRBV19; clone_size: .; cdr3_length: 15; j_call: TRBJ1-2; cdr3_aa: ASTTSTGTLLNYGYT
v_call: TRBV28; clone_size: .; cdr3_length: 10; j_call: TRBJ2-7; cdr3_aa: ASTGQPHEQY
v_call: TRBV24-1; clone_size: .; cdr3_length: 15; j_call: TRBJ2-3; cdr3_aa: ATSDPAGEGSTDTQY
v_call: TRBV7-6; clone_size: .; cdr3_length: 13; j_call: TRBJ2-2; cdr3_aa: ASSPITGGAGELF
v_call: TRBV30; clone_size: .; cdr3_length: 11; j_call: TRBJ1-5; cdr3_aa: ACDTGMGQPQH
v_call: TRBV30; clone_size: .; cdr3_length: 9; j_call: TRBJ2-7; cdr3_aa: AWSVSGTAY
v_call: TRBV4-3; clone_size: .; cdr3_length: 12; j_call: TRBJ1-2; cdr3_aa: ASSQVYGRPGYT
v_call: TRBV6-4; clone_size: .; cdr3_length: 12; j_call: TRBJ1-5; cdr3_aa: ASRGTGSNQPQH
v_call: TRBV10-3; clone_size: .; cdr3_length: 11; j_call: TRBJ2-3; cdr3_aa: ATFSSSEDTQY
v_call: TRBV10-3; clone_size: .; cdr3_length: 15; j_call: TRBJ2-3; cdr3_aa: AISERGTGAGTDTQY
v_call: TRBV6-5; clone_size: .; cdr3_length: 10; j_call: TRBJ2-1; cdr3_aa: ATTSGYNEQF
v_call: TRBV7-2; clone_size: .; cdr3_length: 12; j_call: TRBJ2-4; cdr3_aa: ASSSRGLGDIQY
v_call: TRBV9; clone_size: .; cdr3_length: 11; j_call: TRBJ1-1; cdr3_aa: ASSPPGTGYAF
v_call: TRBV12-3/TRBV12-4; clone_size: once; cdr3_length: 11; j_call: TRBJ1-3; cdr3_aa: ASSLTQGNTIY
v_call: TRBV11-3; clone_size: .; cdr3_length: 11; j_call: TRBJ2-4; cdr3_aa: ASSGTGRTSQY
v_call: TRBV21-1; clone_size: .; cdr3_length: 12; j_call: TRBJ1-2; cdr3_aa: ASPGDRLSYGYT
v_call: TRBV18; clone_size: .; cdr3_length: 12; j_call: TRBJ1-1; cdr3_aa: ASSPPGQGTEAF
v_call: TRBV2; clone_size: .; cdr3_length: 15; j_call: TRBJ2-4; cdr3_aa: ASSEARRASAKNIQY
v_call: TRBV5-1; clone_size: few; cdr3_length: 12; j_call: TRBJ1-4; cdr3_aa: ASSLGPTGEKLF